The rows below give T cell receptor beta chains drawn from one sample of a study of CD8 T cells in ankylosing spondylitis. MiXCR, run by TCRdb on the 5' RACE reads, gives a single entry per CDR3 protein. The sample holds 340,000 or so distinct CDR3 sequences, about 15% seen once. The sequenced sample consisted of blood, either unsorted or a sorted T cell fraction (not recorded which). The source is a male donor with ankylosing spondylitis or in good health (not recorded which). Each CDR3 is given with its conserved first and last residue. The D gene is left open where the match is weak. Part of the rows lack a size; the others show once, few, many or a class for expanded clones.

V gene	clone size	J gene	D gene	CDR3 length	CDR3 DNA	CDR3 protein
TRBV5-6	few	TRBJ1-1	TRBD1	14	TGTGCCAGCAGCCGACCCGGACAGGTGGCTGAAGCTTTCTTT	CASSRPGQVAEAFF
TRBV11-2	few	TRBJ1-3	NA	18	TGTGCCAGCAGCTTAGGACTCCCCCGGACCGAGAAGAGAAACACCATATATTTT	CASSLGLPRTEKRNTIYF
TRBV5-6	NA	TRBJ2-3	NA	15	TGTGCCAGCAGCTCGGGATACCCTGACCCAGATACGCAGTATTTT	CASSSGYPDPDTQYF
TRBV11-2	NA	TRBJ2-7	NA	15	TGTGCCAGCAGCTTAGGTGTACAGTCGTACTACGAGCAGTACTTC	CASSLGVQSYYEQYF
TRBV7-7	NA	TRBJ2-7	TRBD1	16	TGTGCCAGCAGCTTCTTTGGACAGGGCACTTTATACGAGCAGTACTTC	CASSFFGQGTLYEQYF
TRBV5-5	few	TRBJ2-5	NA	14	TGTGCCAGCAGCGTGAGAGGGTCTCGGGAGACCCAGTACTTC	CASSVRGSRETQYF
TRBV3-1	NA	TRBJ2-2	NA	11	TGTGCCAGCAGCCAATATAGGGAGCTGTTTTTT	CASSQYRELFF
TRBV29-1	few	TRBJ2-7	NA	12	TGCAGCGGCGCAGATACCTCCTACGAGCAGTACTTC	CSGADTSYEQYF
TRBV12-3/TRBV12-4	NA	TRBJ2-1	NA	14	TGTGCCAGCAGCTCGGGAGACCAACAAGGCGAGCAGTTCTTC	CASSSGDQQGEQFF
TRBV12-3/TRBV12-4	NA	TRBJ2-3	NA	17	TGTGCCAGCAGGCCCAGGGGGGGGCGGATTGGGACAGATACGCAGTATTTT	CASRPRGGRIGTDTQYF
TRBV16	few	TRBJ1-2	NA	13	TGTGCCAGCAGCCAATCCCCCGTGGAGGGCTACACCTTC	CASSQSPVEGYTF
TRBV29-1	NA	TRBJ2-3	TRBD2	16	TGCAGCGTTGAAGAAACTAGCGGGGCTTTCACAGATACGCAGTATTTT	CSVEETSGAFTDTQYF
TRBV5-1	few	TRBJ2-2	TRBD1	17	TGCGCCAGCAGCCTAATAACGGGACAGGGTGTTGGCGGGGAGCTGTTTTTT	CASSLITGQGVGGELFF
TRBV10-3	NA	TRBJ2-1	TRBD1	17	TGTGCCGGATCCGGGACAGGGACAAGTACTACCTACAATGAGCAGTTCTTC	CAGSGTGTSTTYNEQFF
TRBV12-3/TRBV12-4	NA	TRBJ1-2	NA	13	TGTGCCAGCAGCAGAGAGCTCTACTATGGCTACACCTTC	CASSRELYYGYTF
TRBV6-1	few	TRBJ1-1	NA	10	TGTGCCAGCACCGGGTTTCAAGCTTTCTTT	CASTGFQAFF
TRBV4-1	few	TRBJ1-1	NA	14	TGCGCCAGCAGCCTTCTTTTCGGGGACGGCGAAGCTTTCTTT	CASSLLFGDGEAFF
TRBV20-1	many	TRBJ1-5	TRBD1	14	TGCAGTGCTAGTAGTGGGACAGGCTATCAGCCCCAGCATTTT	CSASSGTGYQPQHF
TRBV6-5	few	TRBJ1-6	TRBD1	17	TGTGCCAGCAGTTACAGAGGACAGGGGGCTAGTAATTCACCCCTCCACTTT	CASSYRGQGASNSPLHF
TRBV5-1	few	TRBJ1-1	TRBD1	16	TGCGCCAGCAGCTTGGAGACAGGGATGAGGGACACTGAAGCTTTCTTT	CASSLETGMRDTEAFF
TRBV3-1	NA	TRBJ2-7	TRBD2	14	TGTGCCAGCAGCCCACAGCGGGAGGGGACAGAGCAGTACTTC	CASSPQREGTEQYF
TRBV29-1	many	TRBJ2-6	TRBD1	13	TGCAGCGTTACAGGGGCTGGGGCCAACGTCCTGACTTTC	CSVTGAGANVLTF
TRBV7-2	NA	TRBJ1-5	TRBD1	15	TGTGCCAGCAGCTTAGGGACAGGGGCGGCTCAGCCCCAGCATTTT	CASSLGTGAAQPQHF
TRBV19	few	TRBJ1-3	NA	17	TGTGCCAGTAGTACCTCCCGGACGTTGAACTCTGGAAACACCATATATTTT	CASSTSRTLNSGNTIYF
TRBV5-1	many	TRBJ1-2	TRBD1	14	TGCGCCAGCAGCCCGGGACAGGGGGGAGGCGGCTACACCTTC	CASSPGQGGGGYTF
TRBV5-1	NA	TRBJ2-1	TRBD1	16	TGCGCCAGCAGCTTGGTTCGGACAGGGGGCTTCAATGAGCAGTTCTTC	CASSLVRTGGFNEQFF
TRBV7-2	many	TRBJ2-3	NA	12	TGTGCCAGCAGCACGCGCACAGATACGCAGTATTTT	CASSTRTDTQYF
TRBV10-1	NA	TRBJ2-5	TRBD2	16	TGCGCCAGCAGTGACAGCGGGGGGGGAATGAGGGAGACCCAGTACTTC	CASSDSGGGMRETQYF
TRBV4-2	NA	TRBJ1-2	TRBD1	15	TGTGCCAGCAGCCAAGATGGGGGGACAGTTTATGGCTACACCTTC	CASSQDGGTVYGYTF
TRBV9	few	TRBJ2-5	NA	14	TGTGCCAGCAGCGTAGGGACACCTTCGCAGACCCAGTACTTC	CASSVGTPSQTQYF
TRBV5-1	few	TRBJ2-5	TRBD1	15	TGCGCCAGCAGCAGGTCAACAGGGGAGAAGGAGACCCAGTACTTC	CASSRSTGEKETQYF
TRBV20-1	NA	TRBJ2-1	TRBD2	15	TGCAGTGCTAGAGTCCGGCTAGCGGGAAACAATGAGCAGTTCTTC	CSARVRLAGNNEQFF
TRBV6-1	many	TRBJ1-1	TRBD1	14	TGTGCCAGCAATGAAGTCCCAGGGGGCACTGAAGCTTTCTTT	CASNEVPGGTEAFF
TRBV25-1	NA	TRBJ2-2	TRBD1	16	TGTGCCAGCAGTGGGGTGGGACAGGGAAACACCGGGGAGCTGTTTTTT	CASSGVGQGNTGELFF
TRBV28	few	TRBJ1-5	NA	14	TGTGCCAGCAGTTATCTGGGGGCGAATCAGCCCCAGCATTTT	CASSYLGANQPQHF
TRBV9	few	TRBJ2-5	TRBD1	14	TGTGCCAGCAGCGCCTTACAGGGGAGAGAGACCCAGTACTTC	CASSALQGRETQYF
TRBV5-1	NA	TRBJ1-2	NA	16	TGCGCCAGCAGCACTGACTCCTGGGGCAGTTACTATGGCTACACCTTC	CASSTDSWGSYYGYTF
TRBV5-1	NA	TRBJ2-5	TRBD1	16	TGCGCCAGCAGCCACTCTGGACAGGGGTTAAAAGAGACCCAGTACTTC	CASSHSGQGLKETQYF
TRBV20-1	NA	TRBJ2-5	NA	11	TGCAGTGCTAGCGACAAAGAGACCCAGTACTTC	CSASDKETQYF
TRBV7-2	NA	TRBJ2-1	NA	12	TGTGCCAGCAGCTTAGCGAATGTCGGGCAGTTCTTC	CASSLANVGQFF
TRBV6-2/TRBV6-3	NA	TRBJ2-5	TRBD2	17	TGTGCCAGCAGTTACTCAATGGGACTATTGAGTGGAGAGACCCAGTACTTC	CASSYSMGLLSGETQYF
TRBV29-1	NA	TRBJ2-1	TRBD2	15	TGCAGCGTTACCCGGACTAGCGGGAGGATCAATGAGCAGTTCTTC	CSVTRTSGRINEQFF
TRBV11-1	NA	TRBJ1-1	TRBD1	15	TGTGCCAGCAGCTTAGTCGGCAGGGGGCCCACTGAAGCTTTCTTT	CASSLVGRGPTEAFF
TRBV5-1	few	TRBJ1-5	NA	17	TGCGCCAGCAGCTTGGGAGCAGGAGCTTATAGCAATCAGCCCCAGCATTTT	CASSLGAGAYSNQPQHF